Following are 22 T cell receptor beta chains from one sample sequenced in a study of T cell responses to AZD1222 COVID-19 vaccine. Clones were sequenced by immunoSEQ multiplex PCR, and TCRdb holds only the in-frame ones, with some missing. This table holds tens of thousands of clones, roughly 90% found once. The sample was peripheral blood, taken 28 days after the second AZD1222 dose. Source of these receptors: an adult who received the AZD1222 COVID-19 vaccine.

This chain joins TRBV3-1 (or the pseudogene TRBV3-2) and TRBJ2-2, with D possibly being TRBD2 (6 bases). The CDR3 sequence is 16 residues long. V was clipped by 0 bases and J by 4 bases, with 12 bases between them. CDR1 and CDR2 from the germline V gene are LGHDT and YNNKEL (reference sequence). The CDR3 protein is CASSQEGGAGTGELFF. The CDR3 nucleotides are TGTGCCAGCAGCCAAGAGGGCGGGGCGGGCACCGGGGAGCTGTTTTTT.

This rearrangement joins TRBV19 to TRBJ1-2; weak D call: TRBD1 (6 bases). Trimming took off 6 bases at V and 5 bases at J, with 10 bases between the two ends. Germline CDR1 and CDR2: LNHDA and SQIVND (reference sequence). This CDR3 contains 12 residues. The CDR3 sequence is CASRDSLYGYTF. DNA of the CDR3: TGTGCCAGTAGGGACAGCCTATATGGCTACACCTTC.

The table lists this clone with a count of one. V is TRBV19 and J is TRBJ2-7, with D uncertain. The V end was cut by 6 bases, the J end by 3 bases, with 15 bases between. The CDR3 contains 14 residues. CDR1 and CDR2 (germline): LNHDA, SQIVND (reference sequence). In DNA form, the CDR3 reads TGTGCCAGTAGGGTCGCGGCCTTCGACTACGAGCAGTACTTC. Residues: CASRVAAFDYEQYF.

This clone turned up a few times. The J gene is TRBJ2-3, the V gene TRBV15; TRBD2 aligns across 11 bases. Germline lookup yields CDR1 LNHNV and CDR2 YYDKDF (reference sequence). The CDR3 is made up of 15 amino acids. Trimming removed 3 bases from V and 6 bases from J; junction bases left unmatched: 5. The CDR3 DNA reads TGTGCCACCAGCAGTTTAGCGGGAGGGGGTGATACGCAGTATTTT. It is translated as CATSSLAGGGDTQYF.

The chain couples TRBV7-3 to TRBJ2-3; D possibly matches TRBD1 or TRBD2 (5 bases each). The CDR3 covers 15 residues. Germline CDR1 and CDR2: SGHTA and FQGTGA. V lost 5 bases and J 2 bases, leaving 14 bases between the germline ends. DNA for the CDR3: TGTGCCAGCAGCATGGGACCTGGACACACAGATACGCAGTATTTT. It encodes CASSMGPGHTDTQYF.

This rearrangement joins TRBV7-2 to TRBJ2-5; TRBD2 matches at 8 bases. Germline V gene sequence: CDR1 SGHTA, CDR2 FQGNSA. CDR3 length: 15 residues. V lost 5 bases, J lost 5 bases, and 10 bases stayed unmatched. CDR3 sequence (DNA): TGTGCCAGCAGCCAAGGTGGCGGGAGGATGGAGACCCAGTACTTC. Translated, it gives CASSQGGGRMETQYF.

The J gene is TRBJ1-5, the V gene TRBV4-2; D is unresolved. The CDR3 consists of 14 residues. Germline V gene sequence: CDR1 LGHNA, CDR2 YNFKEQ. Trimming removed 1 base from V and 6 bases from J, with 10 bases in between. The CDR3 reads CASSQGFGSQPQHF. The CDR3 bases are TGTGCCAGCAGCCAAGGGTTCGGCAGTCAGCCCCAGCATTTT.

This chain links TRBV7-6 with TRBJ2-1; either TRBD1 or TRBD2 may supply D (5 bases each). This CDR3 contains 15 residues. The germline V gene encodes CDR1 SGHVS and CDR2 FNYEAQ. The ends were cut back, 2 bases at V and 4 bases at J, with 12 bases in the middle. CDR3 coding DNA: TGTGCCAGCAGCTTATCCGGGACGTCTTACAATGAGCAGTTCTTC. Amino acid sequence: CASSLSGTSYNEQFF.

CDR3 bases: TGTGCCTGGAGCGGTGCTGGGGCCAACGTCCTGACTTTC. Protein sequence: CAWSGAGANVLTF. This chain uses TRBV30 with TRBJ2-6; D gene uncertain. The CDR3 runs 13 residues. V was shortened by 3 bases and J by 2 bases, with 5 bases between the two germline ends. Germline V gives CDR1 GTSNPN, CDR2 SVGIG (reference sequence).

The V call is TRBV27, the J call TRBJ1-6, with D perhaps TRBD1 (6 bases). With 8 bases removed from V and 0 bases from J, the gap between germline ends came to 14 bases. Per germline, CDR1 MNHEY and CDR2 SMNVEV (reference sequence). The CDR3 is made up of 16 amino acids. CDR3 coding DNA: TGTGCCAGCTCTAACGACAGGAGCTCCTATAATTCACCCCTCCACTTT. As protein: CASSNDRSSYNSPLHF.

The chain combines TRBV10-1 with TRBJ1-3; D gene unclear. The CDR3 has 16 amino acids. V dropped 3 bases and J dropped 4 bases, with 16 bases sitting between them. CDR1 and CDR2 (germline): WNHNN, SYGVQD (reference sequence). The CDR3 loop reads CASSDRSLLEGNTIYF. The DNA of the CDR3 is TGCGCCAGCAGTGATCGCTCACTCTTGGAGGGAAACACCATATATTTT.

This clone was observed a single time. The genes are TRBV6-4 and TRBJ1-1, with D hard to call. V gave up 2 bases and J gave up 1 base, with 5 bases separating them. The CDR3 is 13 amino acids. The V gene's germline CDR1 is MRHNA and CDR2 SNTAGT. The CDR3 DNA reads as TGTGCCAGCAGTGACACTCGGAACACTGAAGCTTTCTTT. Amino acid sequence: CASSDTRNTEAFF.

This rearrangement joins TRBV20-1 to TRBJ1-1; TRBD1 might be the D (5 bases). V was pared by 3 bases and J by 2 bases, with 16 bases between. CDR3 length: 15 amino acids. Germline lookup yields CDR1 DFQATT and CDR2 SNEGSKA (reference sequence). The CDR3 DNA sequence: TGCAGTGCTAGTGGTCAAACAGGAGCCAACACTGAAGCTTTCTTT. Protein sequence: CSASGQTGANTEAFF.

This sequence joins TRBV12-3 or TRBV12-4 and TRBJ1-1; 7 bases align to TRBD1. The trim removed 6 bases at V and 8 bases at J, leaving 9 bases unmatched. This CDR3 has 13 amino acids. In nucleotides, the CDR3 is TGTGCCAGCAGCTCTGACAGGGTTGGCGAAGCTTTCTTT. The encoded protein is CASSSDRVGEAFF.

The V call is TRBV6-1, the J call TRBJ1-1, with D uncertain. From germline, CDR1 is MNHNS and CDR2 SASEGT. Deletions cut 3 bases from V and 0 bases from J, with 11 bases between. CDR3 length: 15 residues. CDR3 protein: CASSDHGALNTEAFF. In DNA, the CDR3 is TGTGCCAGCAGTGACCACGGTGCCTTGAACACTGAAGCTTTCTTT.

The gene calls are TRBV28 and TRBJ2-1; 9 bases line up with TRBD1. Germline V gene sequence: CDR1 MDHEN, CDR2 SYDVKM. V lost 6 bases and J lost 15; bases outside the gene matches: 15. The length of the CDR3 is 14 residues. The CDR3 sequence is CASSRIQGAHHPFF. CDR3 nucleotides: TGTGCCAGCAGCCGAATACAGGGGGCGCATCATCCGTTCTTC.

The CDR3 loop reads CAGGPTGELFF. The CDR3 DNA reads TGTGCGGGAGGGCCCACCGGGGAGCTGTTTTTT. The chain is built from TRBV19 and TRBJ2-2; 7 bases align to TRBD2. CDR3 length: 11 residues. CDR1 is LNHDA and CDR2 is SQIVND in the germline V gene (reference sequence).

In DNA form, the CDR3 reads TGTGCCACCAGTGACTCAACCCTAGCGGGAGGAAACTACAATGAGCAGTTCTTC. Translated, it gives CATSDSTLAGGNYNEQFF. The chain joins TRBV24-1 to TRBJ2-1, with 11 bases aligning to TRBD2. V lost 4 bases, J lost 3 bases, and 10 bases stayed unmatched. The germline gives CDR1 KGHDR, CDR2 SFDVKD. This CDR3 is built from 18 residues.

CDR3 nucleotides: TGCGCCAGCAGCCCAAGCGACAGGGGACTGTTCTTT. This sequence encodes CASSPSDRGLFF. This chain connects TRBV5-1 to TRBJ1-1, with 8 bases matching TRBD1. The CDR3 runs to 12 residues. Germline CDR1 and CDR2: SGHRS and YFSETQ. Germline trimming cut 4 bases from V and 14 bases from J; bases unmatched to any gene: 10.

The chain employs TRBV29-1 and TRBJ1-1; tentatively, D is TRBD1 (6 bases). In germline, CDR1 is SQVTM, CDR2 ANQGSEA. There are 14 residues in the CDR3. This chain's CDR3 is CTPPRSRGLSIDFF. In DNA form, the CDR3 reads TGCACCCCTCCCCGGTCACGGGGGCTTAGTATCGATTTCTTT. The full variable domain, its missing parts supplied by reference TRBV29-1 and TRBJ1-1, is SAVISQKPSRDICQRGTSLTIQCQVDSQVTMMFWYRQQPGQSLTLIATANQGSEATYESGFVIDKFPISRPNLTFSTLTVSNMSPEDSSIYLCTPPRSRGLSIDFFGQGTRLTVV.

This chain joins TRBV19 and TRBJ2-2; D perhaps matches TRBD1 (6 bases). The CDR3 is made up of 15 amino acids. CDR1 is LNHDA and CDR2 is SQIVND in the germline V gene (reference sequence). V was shortened by 7 bases and J by 3 bases, with 15 bases between the two germline ends. The CDR3 loop is CASIPGVTDTGELFF. The DNA for the CDR3 is TGTGCCAGTATCCCAGGGGTCACCGACACCGGGGAGCTGTTTTTT.

The V call is TRBV5-4, the J call TRBJ1-6; TRBD1 aligns across 8 bases. The CDR3 loop spans 14 amino acids. Trimming removed 4 bases from V and 7 bases from J; junction bases left unmatched: 4. Germline V lookup: CDR1 SGHNT, CDR2 YYREEE (reference sequence). CDR3 sequence reads: CASSRGQGNSPLHF. The CDR3 nucleotides are TGTGCCAGCAGCCGTGGACAGGGCAATTCACCCCTCCACTTT. The complete variable domain, with remaining parts taken from reference TRBV5-4 and TRBJ1-6, reads ETGVTQSPTHLIKTRGQQVTLRCSSQSGHNTVSWYQQALGQGPQFIFQYYREEENGRGNFPPRFSGLQFPNYSSELNVNALELDDSALYLCASSRGQGNSPLHFGNGTRLTVT.